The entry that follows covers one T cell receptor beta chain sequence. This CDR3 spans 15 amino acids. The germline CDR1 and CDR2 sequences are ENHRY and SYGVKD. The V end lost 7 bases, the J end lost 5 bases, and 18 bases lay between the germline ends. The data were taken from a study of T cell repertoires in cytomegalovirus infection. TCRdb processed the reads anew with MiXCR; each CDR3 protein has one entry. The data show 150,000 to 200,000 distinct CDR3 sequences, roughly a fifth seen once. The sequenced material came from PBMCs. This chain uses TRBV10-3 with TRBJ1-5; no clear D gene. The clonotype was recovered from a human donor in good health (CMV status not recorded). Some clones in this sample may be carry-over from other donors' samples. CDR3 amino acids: CAIKGNKGSDQPQHF. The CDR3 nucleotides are TGTGCCATCAAAGGGAACAAGGGATCCGATCAGCCCCAGCATTTT.